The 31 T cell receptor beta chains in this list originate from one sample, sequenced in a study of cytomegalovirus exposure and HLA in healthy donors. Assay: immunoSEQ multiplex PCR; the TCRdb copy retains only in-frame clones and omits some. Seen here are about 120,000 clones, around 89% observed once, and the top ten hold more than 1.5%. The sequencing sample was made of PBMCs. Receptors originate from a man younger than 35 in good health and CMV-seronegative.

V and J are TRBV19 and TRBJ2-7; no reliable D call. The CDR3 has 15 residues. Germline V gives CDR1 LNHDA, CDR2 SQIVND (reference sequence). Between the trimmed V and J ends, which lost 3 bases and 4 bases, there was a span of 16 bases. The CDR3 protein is CASSIRLQQSYEQYF. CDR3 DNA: TGTGCCAGTAGTATTCGGCTACAACAGAGTTACGAGCAGTACTTC. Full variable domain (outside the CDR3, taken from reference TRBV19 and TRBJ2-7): DGGITQSPKYLFRKEGQNVTLSCEQNLNHDAMYWYRQDPGQGLRLIYYSQIVNDFQKGDIAEGYSVSREKKESFPLTVTSAQKNPTAFYLCASSIRLQQSYEQYFGPGTRLTVT.

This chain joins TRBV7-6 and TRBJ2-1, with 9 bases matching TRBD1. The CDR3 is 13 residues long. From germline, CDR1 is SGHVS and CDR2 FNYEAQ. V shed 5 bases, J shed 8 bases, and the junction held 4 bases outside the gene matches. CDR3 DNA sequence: TGTGCCAGCAGCCTAAGGACAGGGGATGAGCAGTTCTTC. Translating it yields CASSLRTGDEQFF.

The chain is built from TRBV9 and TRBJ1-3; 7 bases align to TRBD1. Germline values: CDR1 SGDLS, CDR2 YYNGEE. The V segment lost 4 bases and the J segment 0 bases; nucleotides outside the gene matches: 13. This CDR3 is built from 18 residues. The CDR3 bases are TGTGCCAGCAGCCCTCACGGAGGGGGCCGAAACTCTGGAAACACCATATATTTT. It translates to CASSPHGGGRNSGNTIYF.

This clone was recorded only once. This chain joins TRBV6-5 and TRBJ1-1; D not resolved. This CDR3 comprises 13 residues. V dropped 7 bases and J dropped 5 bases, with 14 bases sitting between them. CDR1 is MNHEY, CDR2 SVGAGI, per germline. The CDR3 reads CASIHPGSTEAFF. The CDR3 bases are TGTGCCAGCATCCATCCGGGGTCTACTGAAGCTTTCTTT.

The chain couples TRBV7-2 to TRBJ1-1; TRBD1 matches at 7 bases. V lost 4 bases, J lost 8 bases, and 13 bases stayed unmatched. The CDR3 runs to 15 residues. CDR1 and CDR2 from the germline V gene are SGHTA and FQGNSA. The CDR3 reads CASSSRTGNQREAFF. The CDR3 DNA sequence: TGTGCCAGCAGCTCACGGACAGGTAATCAACGCGAAGCTTTCTTT. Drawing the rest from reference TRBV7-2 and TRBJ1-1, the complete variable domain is GAGVSQSPSNKVTEKGKDVELRCDPISGHTALYWYRQSLGQGLEFLIYFQGNSAPDKSGLPSDRFSAERTGGSVSTLTIQRTQQEDSAVYLCASSSRTGNQREAFFGQGTRLTVV.

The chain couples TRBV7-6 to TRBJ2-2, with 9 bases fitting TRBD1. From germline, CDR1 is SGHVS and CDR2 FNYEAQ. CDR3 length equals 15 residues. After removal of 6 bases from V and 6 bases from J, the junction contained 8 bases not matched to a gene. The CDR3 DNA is TGTGCCAGCAGGTCCAGGACAGGGGTAGCCGGGGAGCTGTTTTTT. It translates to CASRSRTGVAGELFF.

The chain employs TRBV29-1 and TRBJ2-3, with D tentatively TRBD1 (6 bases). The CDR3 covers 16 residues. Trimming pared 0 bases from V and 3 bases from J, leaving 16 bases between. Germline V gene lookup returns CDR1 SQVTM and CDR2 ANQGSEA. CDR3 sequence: CSVEDPAGTTTDTQYF. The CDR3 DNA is TGCAGCGTTGAAGATCCAGCAGGGACAACGACAGATACGCAGTATTTT.

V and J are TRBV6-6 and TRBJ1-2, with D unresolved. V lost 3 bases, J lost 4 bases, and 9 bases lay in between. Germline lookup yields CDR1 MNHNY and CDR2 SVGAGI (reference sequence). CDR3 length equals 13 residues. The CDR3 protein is CASSYSEFYGYTF. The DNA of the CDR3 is TGTGCCAGCAGTTATTCTGAGTTCTATGGCTACACCTTC.

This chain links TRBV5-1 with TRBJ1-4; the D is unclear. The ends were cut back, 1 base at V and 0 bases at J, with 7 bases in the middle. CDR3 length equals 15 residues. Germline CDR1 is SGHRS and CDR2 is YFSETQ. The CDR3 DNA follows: TGCGCCAGCAGCTTGCGTTTTGCAACTAATGAAAAACTGTTTTTT. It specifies CASSLRFATNEKLFF.

CDR3 DNA: TGTGCCAGCCGCATTGGTGGTGCGGTGGGGAACACCGGGGAGCTGTTTTTT. Protein product: CASRIGGAVGNTGELFF. The genes are TRBV5-4 and TRBJ2-2; D gene unclear. V dropped 7 bases and J dropped 1 base, with 20 bases sitting between them. CDR3 size: 17 residues. Germline lookup yields CDR1 SGHNT and CDR2 YYREEE (reference sequence).

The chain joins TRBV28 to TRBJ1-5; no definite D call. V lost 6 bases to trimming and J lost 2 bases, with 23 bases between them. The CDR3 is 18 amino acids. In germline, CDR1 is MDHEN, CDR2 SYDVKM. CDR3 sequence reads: CASSRRTLGGVGNQPQHF. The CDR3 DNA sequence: TGTGCCAGCAGCCGCCGGACGTTGGGAGGAGTCGGCAATCAGCCCCAGCATTTT.

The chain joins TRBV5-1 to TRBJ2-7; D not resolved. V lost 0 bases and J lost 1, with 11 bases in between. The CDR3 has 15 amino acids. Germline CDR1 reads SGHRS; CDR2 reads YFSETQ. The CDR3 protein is CASSLVFRSSYEQYF. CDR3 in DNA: TGCGCCAGCAGCTTGGTATTCCGGTCTTCCTACGAGCAGTACTTC.

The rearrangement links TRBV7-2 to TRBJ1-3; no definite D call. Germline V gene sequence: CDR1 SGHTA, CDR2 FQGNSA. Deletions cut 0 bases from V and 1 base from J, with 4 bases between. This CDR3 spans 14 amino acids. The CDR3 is CASSLATSGNTIYF. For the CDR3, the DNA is TGTGCCAGCAGCTTAGCGACTTCTGGAAACACCATATATTTT.

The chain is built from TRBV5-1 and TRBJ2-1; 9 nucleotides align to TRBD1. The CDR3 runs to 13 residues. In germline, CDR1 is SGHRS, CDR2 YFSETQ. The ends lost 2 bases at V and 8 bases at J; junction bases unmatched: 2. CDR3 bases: TGCGCCAGCAGCTTTACAGGGGGCCATGAGCAGTTCTTC. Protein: CASSFTGGHEQFF.

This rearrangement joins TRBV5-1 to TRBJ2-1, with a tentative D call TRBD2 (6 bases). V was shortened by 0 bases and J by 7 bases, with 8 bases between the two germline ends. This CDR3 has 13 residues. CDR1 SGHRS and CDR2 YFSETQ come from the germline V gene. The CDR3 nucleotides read TGCGCCAGCAGCTTGGCCGGGAGTAATGAGCAGTTCTTC. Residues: CASSLAGSNEQFF.

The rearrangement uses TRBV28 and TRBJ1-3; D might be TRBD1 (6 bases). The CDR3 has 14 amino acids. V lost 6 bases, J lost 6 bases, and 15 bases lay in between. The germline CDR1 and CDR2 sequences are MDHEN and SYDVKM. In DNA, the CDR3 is TGTGCCAGCAGACAGGGTTTTCGTCTAAACACCATATATTTT. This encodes CASRQGFRLNTIYF.

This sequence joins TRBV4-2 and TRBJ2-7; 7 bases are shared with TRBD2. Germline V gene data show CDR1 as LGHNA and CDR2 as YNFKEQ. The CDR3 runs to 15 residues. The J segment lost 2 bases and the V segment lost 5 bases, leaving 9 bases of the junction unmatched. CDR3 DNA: TGTGCCAGCAGCAGGGTAGCGGGCGATACCTACGAGCAGTACTTC. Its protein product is CASSRVAGDTYEQYF.

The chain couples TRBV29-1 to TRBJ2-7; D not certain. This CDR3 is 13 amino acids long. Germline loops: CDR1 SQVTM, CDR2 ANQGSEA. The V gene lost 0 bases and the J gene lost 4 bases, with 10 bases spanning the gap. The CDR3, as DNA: TGCAGCGTTGAAGATCCCACGACTTACGAGCAGTACTTC. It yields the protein CSVEDPTTYEQYF.

The CDR3 protein is CASSPIGTASNYGYTF. CDR3 nucleotides: TGTGCCAGCAGTCCGATCGGGACAGCGAGTAACTATGGCTACACCTTC. The chain carries TRBV28 and TRBJ1-2; 7 bases are shared with TRBD1. CDR3 length: 16 residues. CDR1 and CDR2 (germline): MDHEN, SYDVKM. Trimming took 5 bases from V and 1 from J; bases not matched to a gene: 10.

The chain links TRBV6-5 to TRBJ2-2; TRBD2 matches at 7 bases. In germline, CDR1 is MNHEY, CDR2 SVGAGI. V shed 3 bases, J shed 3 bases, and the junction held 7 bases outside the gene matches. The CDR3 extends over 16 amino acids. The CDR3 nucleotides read TGTGCCAGCAGTTATTACGGGAGCGGGGACACCGGGGAGCTGTTTTTT. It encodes CASSYYGSGDTGELFF.

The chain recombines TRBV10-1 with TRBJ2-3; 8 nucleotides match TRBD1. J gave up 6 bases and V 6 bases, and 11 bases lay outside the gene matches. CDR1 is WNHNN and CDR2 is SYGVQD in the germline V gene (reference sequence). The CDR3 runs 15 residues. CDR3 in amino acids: CASRPDREYEDTQYF. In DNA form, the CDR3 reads TGCGCCAGCAGGCCGGACAGGGAGTACGAGGATACGCAGTATTTT.

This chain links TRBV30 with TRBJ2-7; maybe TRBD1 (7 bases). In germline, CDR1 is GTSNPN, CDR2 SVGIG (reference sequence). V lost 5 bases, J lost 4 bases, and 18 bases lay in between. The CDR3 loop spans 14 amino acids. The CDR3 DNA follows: TGTGCCTGGGGGGGGACGGGACAGCGGTACGAGCAGTACTTC. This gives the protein CAWGGTGQRYEQYF.

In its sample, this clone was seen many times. The CDR3 bases are TGTGCCATTAAAACTCCCAATGAGCAGTTCTTC. Its protein product is CAIKTPNEQFF. V gene TRBV6-1 combines with J gene TRBJ2-1, with D unclear. The CDR3 is 11 amino acids. The germline V and J ends were trimmed by 10 bases and 6 bases, with 10 bases remaining between them. CDR1 MNHNS and CDR2 SASEGT come from the germline V gene.

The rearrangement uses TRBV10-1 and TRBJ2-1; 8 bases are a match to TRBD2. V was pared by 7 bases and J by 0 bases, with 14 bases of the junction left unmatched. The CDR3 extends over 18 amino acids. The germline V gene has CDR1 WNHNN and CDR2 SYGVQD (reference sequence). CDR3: CASNDGGGLPSSYNEQFF. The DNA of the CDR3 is TGCGCCAGCAACGACGGCGGGGGGCTTCCGAGCTCCTACAATGAGCAGTTCTTC.

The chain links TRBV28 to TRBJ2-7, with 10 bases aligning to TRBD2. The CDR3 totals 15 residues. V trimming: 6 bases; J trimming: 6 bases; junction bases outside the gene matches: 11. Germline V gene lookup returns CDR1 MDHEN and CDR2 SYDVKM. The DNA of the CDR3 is TGTGCCAGCAGGGAGAGAGCGGGAGGGCCTAGCGAGCAGTACTTC. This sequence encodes CASRERAGGPSEQYF.

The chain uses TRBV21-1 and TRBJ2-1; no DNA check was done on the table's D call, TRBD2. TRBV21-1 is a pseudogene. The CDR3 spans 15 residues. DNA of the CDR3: TGTGCCAGCAGCAAAGGCGGAGGCTCCTACAATGAGCAGTTCTTC. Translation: CASSKGGGSYNEQFF.

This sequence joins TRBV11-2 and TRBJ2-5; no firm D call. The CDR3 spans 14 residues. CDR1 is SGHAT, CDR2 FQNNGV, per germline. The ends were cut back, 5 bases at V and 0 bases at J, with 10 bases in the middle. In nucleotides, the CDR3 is TGTGCCAGCAGCCACAGTTTGTACCAAGAGACCCAGTACTTC. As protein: CASSHSLYQETQYF.

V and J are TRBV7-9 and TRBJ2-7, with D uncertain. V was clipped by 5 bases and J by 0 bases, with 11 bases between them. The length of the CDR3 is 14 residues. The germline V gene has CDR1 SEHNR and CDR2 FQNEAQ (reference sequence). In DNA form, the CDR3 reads TGTGCCAGCAGCCCCCGAAGCCTCTCCTACGAGCAGTACTTC. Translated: CASSPRSLSYEQYF. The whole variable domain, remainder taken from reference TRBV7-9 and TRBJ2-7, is DTGVSQNPRHKITKRGQNVTFRCDPISEHNRLYWYRQTLGQGPEFLTYFQNEAQLEKSRLLSDRFSAERPKGSFSTLEIQRTEQGDSAMYLCASSPRSLSYEQYFGPGTRLTVT.

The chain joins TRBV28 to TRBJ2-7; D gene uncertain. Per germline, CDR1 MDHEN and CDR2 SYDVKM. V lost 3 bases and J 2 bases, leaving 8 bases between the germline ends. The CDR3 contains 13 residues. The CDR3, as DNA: TGTGCCAGCAGTTTCCCTGGGCCCTACGAGCAGTACTTC. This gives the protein CASSFPGPYEQYF.

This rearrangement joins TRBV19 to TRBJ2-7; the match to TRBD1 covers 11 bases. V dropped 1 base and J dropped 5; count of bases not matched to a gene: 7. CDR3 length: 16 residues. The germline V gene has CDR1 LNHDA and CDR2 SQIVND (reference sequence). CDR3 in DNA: TGTGCCAGTAGTATAGTAGGACAGGGGGCCATCGACGAGCAGTACTTC. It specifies CASSIVGQGAIDEQYF.

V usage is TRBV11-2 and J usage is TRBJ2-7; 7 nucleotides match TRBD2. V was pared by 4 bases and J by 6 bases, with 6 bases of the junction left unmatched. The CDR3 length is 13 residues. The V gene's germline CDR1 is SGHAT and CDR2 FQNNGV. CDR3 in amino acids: CASSSAGALEQYF. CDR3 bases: TGTGCCAGCAGCTCGGCGGGAGCGCTCGAGCAGTACTTC.